Presented here are 8 T cell receptor beta chains from one specimen sequenced in a study of patients and donors after allogeneic stem cell transplantation. One entry per CDR3 protein, called by TCRdb with MiXCR from the RT-PCR reads. The table includes approximately 210,000 distinct CDR3 sequences, more than 35% detected once. Sequenced: blood, either unsorted or a sorted T cell fraction (not recorded which). The receptors derive from a human donor who was either an allogeneic HSCT recipient or a stem cell or donor lymphocyte infusion donor (not recorded which). It is not recorded whose cells these are; they may come from a transplant donor.

This clonotype was found a few times. This chain links TRBV19 with TRBJ2-3; 8 nucleotides match TRBD1. The length of the CDR3 is 16 residues. Germline lookup yields CDR1 LNHDA and CDR2 SQIVND (reference sequence). Trimming at V came to 7 bases and at J to 3 bases, leaving 12 bases not matched to a gene. The CDR3 spells CASTPDRGIWTDTQYF. CDR3 coding DNA: TGTGCCAGTACCCCCGACAGGGGCATATGGACAGATACGCAGTATTTT.

The rearrangement links TRBV6-2 or TRBV6-3 to TRBJ1-4, with TRBD1 matching 9 bases. Per germline, CDR1 MNHEY and CDR2 SVGEGT. CDR3 length equals 15 residues. The trim removed 5 bases at V and 2 bases at J, leaving 3 bases unmatched. The DNA for the CDR3 is TGTGCCAGCAGTGACGGACAGGGGACTAATGAAAAACTGTTTTTT. Translated: CASSDGQGTNEKLFF.

The gene calls are TRBV7-9 and TRBJ2-7; the D is unclear. Germline V gene lookup returns CDR1 SEHNR and CDR2 FQNEAQ (reference sequence). CDR3 length: 14 amino acids. V was shortened by 1 base and J by 6 bases, with 13 bases between the two germline ends. Written as DNA, the CDR3 is TGTGCCAGCAGCTTAGGTCCGTTGACCCTCGAGCAGTACTTC. Translating gives CASSLGPLTLEQYF.

The chain is built from TRBV29-1 and TRBJ1-1; D may be TRBD1 (5 bases). Trimming took off 3 bases at V and 3 bases at J, with 5 bases between the two ends. This CDR3 spans 11 amino acids. From germline, CDR1 is SQVTM and CDR2 ANQGSEA. The CDR3 reads CSVDRDTEAFF. The CDR3 nucleotides read TGCAGCGTTGACAGGGACACTGAAGCTTTCTTT. Full variable domain (remainder filled in from reference TRBV29-1 and TRBJ1-1): SAVISQKPSRDICQRGTSLTIQCQVDSQVTMMFWYRQQPGQSLTLIATANQGSEATYESGFVIDKFPISRPNLTFSTLTVSNMSPEDSSIYLCSVDRDTEAFFGQGTRLTVV.

J is TRBJ1-6 and V is TRBV6-1; no firm D call. V lost 0 bases to trimming and J lost 9 bases, with 9 bases between them. The CDR3 sequence is 14 residues long. The germline gives CDR1 MNHNS, CDR2 SASEGT. CDR3 protein: CASSEAASFSPLHF. CDR3 DNA sequence: TGTGCCAGCAGTGAAGCGGCCTCCTTTTCACCCCTCCACTTT.

This clonotype was observed a few times. The chain is built from TRBV7-3 and TRBJ1-1, with TRBD1 identical over 7 bases. This CDR3 has 13 amino acids. Trimming cost V 5 bases and J 8 bases; bases outside gene matches: 8. Germline CDR1 reads SGHTA; CDR2 reads FQGTGA. CDR3 region: CASSQAQGVEAFF. The CDR3 nucleotides are TGTGCCAGCAGCCAAGCCCAGGGGGTCGAAGCTTTCTTT.

This clonotype was found a few times. The rearrangement joins TRBV12-3 or TRBV12-4 to TRBJ1-4; no clear D. The V end was cut by 1 base, the J end by 7 bases, with 4 bases between. This CDR3 comprises 12 residues. In DNA form, the CDR3 reads TGTGCCAGCAGTTTAGGGAGTGAAAAACTGTTTTTT. It translates to CASSLGSEKLFF.

In its sample, this clonotype was seen a few times. DNA of the CDR3: TGTGCCAGCAGTTTCCCCTCATCCGGGATTACGGCCAACTATGGCTACACCTTC. The encoded protein is CASSFPSSGITANYGYTF. The genes are TRBV12-3 or TRBV12-4 and TRBJ1-2; D is undetermined. V was cut by 3 bases and J by 2 bases, with 22 bases left in between. The CDR3 extends over 18 amino acids.